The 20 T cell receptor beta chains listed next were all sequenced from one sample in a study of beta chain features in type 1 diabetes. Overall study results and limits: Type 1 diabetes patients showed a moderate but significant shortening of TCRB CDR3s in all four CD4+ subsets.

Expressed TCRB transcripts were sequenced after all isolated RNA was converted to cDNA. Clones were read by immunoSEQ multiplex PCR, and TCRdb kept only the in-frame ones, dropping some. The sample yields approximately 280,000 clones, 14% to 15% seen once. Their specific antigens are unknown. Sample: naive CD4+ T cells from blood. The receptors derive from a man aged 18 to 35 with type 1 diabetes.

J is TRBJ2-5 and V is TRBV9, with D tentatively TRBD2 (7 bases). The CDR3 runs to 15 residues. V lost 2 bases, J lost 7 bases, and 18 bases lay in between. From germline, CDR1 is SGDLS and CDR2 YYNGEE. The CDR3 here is CASSVEGGGATTQYF. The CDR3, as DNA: TGTGCCAGCAGCGTCGAAGGGGGAGGGGCGACGACCCAGTACTTC. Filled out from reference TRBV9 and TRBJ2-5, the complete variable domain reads DSGVTQTPKHLITATGQRVTLRCSPRSGDLSVYWYQQSLDQGLQFLIQYYNGEERAKGNILERFSAQQFPDLHSELNLSSLELGDSALYFCASSVEGGGATTQYFGPGTRLLVL.

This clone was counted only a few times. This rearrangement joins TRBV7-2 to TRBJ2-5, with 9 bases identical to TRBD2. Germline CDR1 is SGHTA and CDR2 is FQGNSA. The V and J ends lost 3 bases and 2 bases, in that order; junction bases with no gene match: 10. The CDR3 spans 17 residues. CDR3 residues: CASSFVAGGVNQETQYF. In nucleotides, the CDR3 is TGTGCCAGCAGCTTTGTGGCGGGGGGGGTAAATCAAGAGACCCAGTACTTC.

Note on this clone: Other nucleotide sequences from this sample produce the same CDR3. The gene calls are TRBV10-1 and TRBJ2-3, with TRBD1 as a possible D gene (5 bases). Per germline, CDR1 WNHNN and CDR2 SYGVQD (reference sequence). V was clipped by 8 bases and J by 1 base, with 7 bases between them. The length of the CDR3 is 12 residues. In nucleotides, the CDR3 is TGCGCCAGCGGACAAGGCACAGATACGCAGTATTTT. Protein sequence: CASGQGTDTQYF.

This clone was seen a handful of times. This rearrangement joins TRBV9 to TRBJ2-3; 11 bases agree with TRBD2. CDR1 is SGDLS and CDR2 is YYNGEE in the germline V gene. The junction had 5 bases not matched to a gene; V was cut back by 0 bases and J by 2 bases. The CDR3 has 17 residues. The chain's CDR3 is CASSVAASGGNTDTQYF. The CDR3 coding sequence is TGTGCCAGCAGCGTAGCGGCTAGCGGGGGGAACACAGATACGCAGTATTTT.

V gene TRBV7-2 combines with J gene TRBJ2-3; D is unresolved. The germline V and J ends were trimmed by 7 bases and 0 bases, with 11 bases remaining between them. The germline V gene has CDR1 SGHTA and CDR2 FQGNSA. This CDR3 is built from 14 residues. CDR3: CASTRLASTDTQYF. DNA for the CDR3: TGTGCCAGCACCAGACTCGCTAGCACAGATACGCAGTATTTT.

As DNA, the CDR3 is TGTGCCAGCAGCGCCGGACAGGGGGCCGCCTACGAGCAGTACTTC. Translation: CASSAGQGAAYEQYF. The chain is built from TRBV7-2 and TRBJ2-7, with 11 bases aligning to TRBD1. CDR1 is SGHTA, CDR2 FQGNSA, per germline. The V and J ends lost 5 bases and 2 bases, in that order; junction bases with no gene match: 5. The CDR3 spans 15 residues.

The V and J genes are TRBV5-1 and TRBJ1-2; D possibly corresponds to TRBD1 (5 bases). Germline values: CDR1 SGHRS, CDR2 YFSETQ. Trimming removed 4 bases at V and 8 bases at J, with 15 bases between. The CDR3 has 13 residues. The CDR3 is CASSPAGPEGYTF. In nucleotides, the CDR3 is TGCGCCAGCAGCCCGGCGGGGCCGGAAGGCTACACCTTC.

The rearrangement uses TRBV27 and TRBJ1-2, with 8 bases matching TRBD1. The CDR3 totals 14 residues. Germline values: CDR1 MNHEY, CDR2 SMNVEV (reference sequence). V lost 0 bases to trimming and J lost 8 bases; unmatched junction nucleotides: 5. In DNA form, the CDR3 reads TGTGCCAGCAGTTTATCCCGGACAGGGAAGGGCTACACCTTC. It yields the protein CASSLSRTGKGYTF.

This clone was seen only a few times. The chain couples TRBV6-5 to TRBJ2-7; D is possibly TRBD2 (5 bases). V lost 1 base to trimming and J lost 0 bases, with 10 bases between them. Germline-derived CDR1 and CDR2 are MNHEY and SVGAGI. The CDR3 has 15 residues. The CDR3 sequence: CASSYLSGSSYEQYF. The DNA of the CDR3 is TGTGCCAGCAGTTACTTGTCGGGGAGCTCCTACGAGCAGTACTTC.

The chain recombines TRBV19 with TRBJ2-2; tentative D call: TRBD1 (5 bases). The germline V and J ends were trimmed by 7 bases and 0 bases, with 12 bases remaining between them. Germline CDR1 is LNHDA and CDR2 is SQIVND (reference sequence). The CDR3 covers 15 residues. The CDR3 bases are TGTGCCAGTACTAAGGGGCAACCGAACACCGGGGAGCTGTTTTTT. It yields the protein CASTKGQPNTGELFF.

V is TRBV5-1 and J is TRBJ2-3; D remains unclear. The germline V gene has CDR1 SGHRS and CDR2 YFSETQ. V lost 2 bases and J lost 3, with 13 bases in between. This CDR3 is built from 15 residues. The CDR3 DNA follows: TGCGCCAGCAGCTTTCTCCCGAGAGGTACAGATACGCAGTATTTT. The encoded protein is CASSFLPRGTDTQYF. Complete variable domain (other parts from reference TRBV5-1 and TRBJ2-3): KAGVTQTPRYLIKTRGQQVTLSCSPISGHRSVSWYQQTPGQGLQFLFEYFSETQRNKGNFPGRFSGRQFSNSRSEMNVSTLELGDSALYLCASSFLPRGTDTQYFGPGTRLTVL.

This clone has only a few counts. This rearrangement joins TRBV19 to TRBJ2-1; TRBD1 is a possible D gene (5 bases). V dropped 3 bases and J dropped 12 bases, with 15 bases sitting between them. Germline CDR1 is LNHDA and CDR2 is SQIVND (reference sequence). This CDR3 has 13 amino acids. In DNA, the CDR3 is TGTGCCAGTAGTATGGATCAGGGAACGGGGCAGTTCTTC. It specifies CASSMDQGTGQFF.

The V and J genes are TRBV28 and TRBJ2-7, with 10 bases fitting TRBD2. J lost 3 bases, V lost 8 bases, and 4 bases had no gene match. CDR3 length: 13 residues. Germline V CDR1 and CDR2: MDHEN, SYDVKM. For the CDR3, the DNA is TGTGCCAGCTGTACTAGCGGGGTCTACGAGCAGTACTTC. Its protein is CASCTSGVYEQYF.

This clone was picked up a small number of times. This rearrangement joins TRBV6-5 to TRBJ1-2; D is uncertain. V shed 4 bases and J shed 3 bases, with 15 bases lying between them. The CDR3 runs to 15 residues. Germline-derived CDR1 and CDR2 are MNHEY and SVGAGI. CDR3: CASSFHGEEDYGYTF. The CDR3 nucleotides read TGTGCCAGCAGTTTCCATGGGGAGGAGGACTATGGCTACACCTTC.

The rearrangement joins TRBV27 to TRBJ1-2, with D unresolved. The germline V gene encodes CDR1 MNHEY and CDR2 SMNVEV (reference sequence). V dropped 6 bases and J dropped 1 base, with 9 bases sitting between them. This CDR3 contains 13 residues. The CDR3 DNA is TGTGCCAGCAGCCCGACTGTTAACTATGGCTACACCTTC. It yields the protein CASSPTVNYGYTF.

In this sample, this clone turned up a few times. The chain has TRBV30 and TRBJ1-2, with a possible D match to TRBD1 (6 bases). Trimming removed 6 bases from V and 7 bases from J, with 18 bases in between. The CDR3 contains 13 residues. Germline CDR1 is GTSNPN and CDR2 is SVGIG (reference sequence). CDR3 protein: CACKPRDISGYTF. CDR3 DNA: TGTGCCTGTAAGCCCCGGGACATCTCTGGCTACACCTTC.

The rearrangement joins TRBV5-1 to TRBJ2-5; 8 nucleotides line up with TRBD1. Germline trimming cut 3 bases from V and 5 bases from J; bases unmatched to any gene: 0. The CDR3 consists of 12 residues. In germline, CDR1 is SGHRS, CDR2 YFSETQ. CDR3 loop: CASSWTGETQYF. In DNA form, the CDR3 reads TGCGCCAGCAGCTGGACAGGGGAGACCCAGTACTTC.

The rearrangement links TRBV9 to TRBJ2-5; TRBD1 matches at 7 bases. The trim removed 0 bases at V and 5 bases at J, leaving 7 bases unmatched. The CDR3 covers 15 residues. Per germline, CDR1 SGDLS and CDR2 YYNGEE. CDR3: CASSVGTGFAETQYF. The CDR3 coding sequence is TGTGCCAGCAGCGTAGGGACAGGCTTCGCGGAGACCCAGTACTTC.

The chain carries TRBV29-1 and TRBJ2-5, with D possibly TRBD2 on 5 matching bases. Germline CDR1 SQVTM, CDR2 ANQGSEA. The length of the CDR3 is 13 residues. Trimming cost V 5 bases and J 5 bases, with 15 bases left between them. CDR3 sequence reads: CSVRGIFGETQYF. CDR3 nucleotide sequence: TGCAGCGTTCGAGGGATCTTTGGCGAGACCCAGTACTTC.

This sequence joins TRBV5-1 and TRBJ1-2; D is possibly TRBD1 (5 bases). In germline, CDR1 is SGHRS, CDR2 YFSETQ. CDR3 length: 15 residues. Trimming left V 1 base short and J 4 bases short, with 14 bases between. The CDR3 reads CASSLPAGRGYGYTF. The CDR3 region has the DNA TGCGCCAGCAGCTTGCCGGCGGGACGTGGCTATGGCTACACCTTC.